This T cell receptor beta chain was found in a study of control samples from healthy donors and cancer patients. The V gene's germline CDR1 is SEHNR and CDR2 FQNEAQ (reference sequence). The V gene end was trimmed by 4 bases and the J gene end by 4 bases; junction bases not matched to a gene: 2. The CDR3 totals 14 residues. TCRdb's table, derived via immunoSEQ multiplex PCR, lists solely in-frame clones and lacks some. This repertoire shows 60,000 to 70,000 clones, more than 75% found once; its top ten account for 2.9%. The clonotype was recovered from a woman aged 45-65 years with lung cancer. The sequenced sample consisted of PBMCs. J is TRBJ1-3 and V is TRBV7-9; 9 bases fit TRBD1. Here the CDR3 reads CASSYGTGGNTIYF. As DNA, the CDR3 is TGTGCCAGCAGCTACGGGACAGGGGGAAACACCATATATTTT.